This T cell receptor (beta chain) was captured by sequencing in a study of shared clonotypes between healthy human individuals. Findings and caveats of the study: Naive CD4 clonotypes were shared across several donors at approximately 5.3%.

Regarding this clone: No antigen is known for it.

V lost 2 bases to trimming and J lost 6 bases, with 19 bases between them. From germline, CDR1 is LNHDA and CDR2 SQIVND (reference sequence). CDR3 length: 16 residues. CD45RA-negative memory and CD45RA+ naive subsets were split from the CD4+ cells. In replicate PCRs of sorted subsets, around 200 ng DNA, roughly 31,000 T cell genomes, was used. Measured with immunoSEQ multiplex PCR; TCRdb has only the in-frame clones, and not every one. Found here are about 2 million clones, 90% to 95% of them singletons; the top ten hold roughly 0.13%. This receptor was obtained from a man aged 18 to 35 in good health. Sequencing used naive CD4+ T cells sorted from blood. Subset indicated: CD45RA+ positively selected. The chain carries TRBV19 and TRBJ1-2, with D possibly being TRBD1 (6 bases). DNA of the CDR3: TGTGCCAGTAGTATACGAGGGACACGGGAGTGGAATGGCTACACCTTC. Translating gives CASSIRGTREWNGYTF.